This TCR beta chain was sequenced during a study of CD4 T cells in relation to SARS-CoV-2 and coronaviruses. Turning to the study itself: Crossreactive spike epitopes shared across donors were mapped to their HLA restriction. Regarding the study as a whole: Approximately 65% of donors had memory CD4+ clonotypes crossrecognizing SARS-CoV-2 and common cold coronavirus spike. Monoreactive clones expanded significantly more to SARS-CoV-2 than crossreactive clones did. Crossreactivity was assessed only for spike protein, not other viral proteins.

CD4+ T cells from unexposed donors were obtained before the COVID-19 pandemic (2011-2018). Repertoires were generated with immunoSEQ multiplex PCR, while TCRdb's copy carries only in-frame clones and drops some. Here the sample spans roughly 61,000 clones, 86% being singletons. As concerns this clone: Its matching antigen is unknown.

Per germline, CDR1 WSHSY and CDR2 SAAADI. This CDR3 spans 15 amino acids. The V gene end was trimmed by 8 bases and the J gene end by 1 base; junction bases not matched to a gene: 4. The receptor's source is a human donor in good health. The sequencing sample was made of memory CD4+ T cells from PBMCs. This rearrangement joins TRBV10-2 to TRBJ2-6, with TRBD1 identical over 8 bases. The CDR3 protein is CASRTGGSGANVLTF. DNA for the CDR3: TGCGCCAGCCGAACAGGGGGTTCTGGGGCCAACGTCCTGACTTTC.